This record concerns one T cell receptor (beta chain) sequence. These data originate in a study of CD8 T cells in Susac syndrome. Random hexamers were used to reverse transcribe the RNA input (about 0.45 to 1 ug). TCRdb processed the immunoSEQ multiplex PCR reads anew with MiXCR; each CDR3 protein has one entry. The table lists roughly 80,000 distinct CDR3 sequences, around 94% of them singletons. V lost 5 bases and J lost 8, with 9 bases in between. The CDR3 spans 12 residues. Germline-derived CDR1 and CDR2 are LGHDT and YNNKEL (reference sequence). The chain carries TRBV3-1 and TRBJ2-2; a possible D gene is TRBD1 (6 bases). This TCR was recovered from a human donor in good health. Input material: CD8+ T cells from PBMCs. Here the CDR3 DNA reads TGTGCCAGCAGCTACGACAGGGGGGAGCTGTTTTTT. Protein: CASSYDRGELFF. The whole variable domain, filled in from reference TRBV3-1 and TRBJ2-2, reads DTAVSQTPKYLVTQMGNDKSIKCEQNLGHDTMYWYKQDSKKFLKIMFSYNNKELIINETVPNRFSPKSPDKAHLNLHINSLELGDSAVYFCASSYDRGELFFGEGSRLTVL.